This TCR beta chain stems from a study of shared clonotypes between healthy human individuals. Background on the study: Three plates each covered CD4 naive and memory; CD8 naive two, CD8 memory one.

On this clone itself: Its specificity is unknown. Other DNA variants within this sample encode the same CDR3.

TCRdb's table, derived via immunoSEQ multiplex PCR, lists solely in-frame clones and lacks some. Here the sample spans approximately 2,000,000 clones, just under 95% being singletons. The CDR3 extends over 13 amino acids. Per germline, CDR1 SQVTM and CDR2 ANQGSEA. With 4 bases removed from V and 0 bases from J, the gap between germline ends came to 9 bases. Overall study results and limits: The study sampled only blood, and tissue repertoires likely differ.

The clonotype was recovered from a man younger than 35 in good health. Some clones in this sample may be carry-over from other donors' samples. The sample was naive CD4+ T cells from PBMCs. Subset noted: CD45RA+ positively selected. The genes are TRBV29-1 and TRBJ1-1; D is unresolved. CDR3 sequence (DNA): TGCAGCGTTGCGGGCAGGATGAACACTGAAGCTTTCTTT. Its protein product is CSVAGRMNTEAFF.